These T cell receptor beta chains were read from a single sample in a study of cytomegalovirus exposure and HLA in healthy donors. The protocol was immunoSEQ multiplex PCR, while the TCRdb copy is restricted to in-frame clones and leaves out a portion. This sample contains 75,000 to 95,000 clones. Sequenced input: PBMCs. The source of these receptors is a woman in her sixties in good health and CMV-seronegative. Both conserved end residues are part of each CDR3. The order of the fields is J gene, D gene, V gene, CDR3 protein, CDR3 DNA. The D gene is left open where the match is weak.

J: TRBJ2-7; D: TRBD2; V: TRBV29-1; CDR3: CSVMTGGSSYEQYF; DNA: TGCAGCGTCATGACCGGGGGGAGCTCCTACGAGCAGTACTTC
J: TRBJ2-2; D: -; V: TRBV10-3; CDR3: CAIRVVADTGELFF; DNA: TGTGCCATCAGGGTAGTGGCGGACACCGGGGAGCTGTTTTTT
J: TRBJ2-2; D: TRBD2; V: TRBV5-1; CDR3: CASSLVPSGANTGELFF; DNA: TGCGCCAGCAGCTTGGTACCTAGCGGGGCGAACACCGGGGAGCTGTTTTTT
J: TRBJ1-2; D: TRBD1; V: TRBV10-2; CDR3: CASSRDRGLGYTF; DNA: TGCGCCAGCAGTCGGGACAGGGGGCTAGGCTACACCTTC
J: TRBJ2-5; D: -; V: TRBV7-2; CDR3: CASSFYLLETQYF; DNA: TGTGCCAGCAGCTTTTATCTGTTGGAGACCCAGTACTTC
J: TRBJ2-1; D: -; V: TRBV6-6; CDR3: CASSYSSVVDEQFF; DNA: TGTGCCAGCAGTTACTCGAGCGTCGTGGATGAGCAGTTCTTC
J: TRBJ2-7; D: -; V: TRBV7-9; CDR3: CASSSTYEQYF; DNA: TGTGCCAGCAGCTCCACCTACGAGCAGTACTTC
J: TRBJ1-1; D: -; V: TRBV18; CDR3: CASSPARGNTEAFF; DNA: TGTGCCAGCTCACCAGCCAGGGGGAACACTGAAGCTTTCTTT
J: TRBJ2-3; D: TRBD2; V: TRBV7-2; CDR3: CASSLGGLAGGGGTDTQYF; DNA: TGTGCCAGCAGCTTGGGGGGACTAGCGGGAGGCGGTGGCACAGATACGCAGTATTTT
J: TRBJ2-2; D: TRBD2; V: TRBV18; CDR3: CASSPSGTSGTGELFF; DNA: TGTGCCAGCTCACCTTCCGGGACTAGCGGGACCGGGGAGCTGTTTTTT
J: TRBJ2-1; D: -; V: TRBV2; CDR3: CASGGSGQSSYNEQFF; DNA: TGTGCCAGCGGGGGGAGCGGGCAGAGCTCCTACAATGAGCAGTTCTTC
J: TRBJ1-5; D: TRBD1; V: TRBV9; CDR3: CASSAGQGSNQPQHF; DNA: TGTGCCAGCAGCGCGGGACAGGGGAGCAATCAGCCCCAGCATTTT
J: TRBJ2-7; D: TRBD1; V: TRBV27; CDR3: CASSLIFSGTGSHEQYF; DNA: TGTGCCAGCAGTTTAATCTTCTCCGGGACAGGGAGCCACGAGCAGTACTTC
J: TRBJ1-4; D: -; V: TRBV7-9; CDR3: CASSPGTGATNEKLFF; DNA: TGTGCCAGCAGCCCGGGGACGGGAGCAACTAATGAAAAACTGTTTTTT
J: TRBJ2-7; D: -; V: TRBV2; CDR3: CASTRRVASSYEQYF; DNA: TGTGCCAGCACCCGGAGGGTAGCCTCCTCCTACGAGCAGTACTTC